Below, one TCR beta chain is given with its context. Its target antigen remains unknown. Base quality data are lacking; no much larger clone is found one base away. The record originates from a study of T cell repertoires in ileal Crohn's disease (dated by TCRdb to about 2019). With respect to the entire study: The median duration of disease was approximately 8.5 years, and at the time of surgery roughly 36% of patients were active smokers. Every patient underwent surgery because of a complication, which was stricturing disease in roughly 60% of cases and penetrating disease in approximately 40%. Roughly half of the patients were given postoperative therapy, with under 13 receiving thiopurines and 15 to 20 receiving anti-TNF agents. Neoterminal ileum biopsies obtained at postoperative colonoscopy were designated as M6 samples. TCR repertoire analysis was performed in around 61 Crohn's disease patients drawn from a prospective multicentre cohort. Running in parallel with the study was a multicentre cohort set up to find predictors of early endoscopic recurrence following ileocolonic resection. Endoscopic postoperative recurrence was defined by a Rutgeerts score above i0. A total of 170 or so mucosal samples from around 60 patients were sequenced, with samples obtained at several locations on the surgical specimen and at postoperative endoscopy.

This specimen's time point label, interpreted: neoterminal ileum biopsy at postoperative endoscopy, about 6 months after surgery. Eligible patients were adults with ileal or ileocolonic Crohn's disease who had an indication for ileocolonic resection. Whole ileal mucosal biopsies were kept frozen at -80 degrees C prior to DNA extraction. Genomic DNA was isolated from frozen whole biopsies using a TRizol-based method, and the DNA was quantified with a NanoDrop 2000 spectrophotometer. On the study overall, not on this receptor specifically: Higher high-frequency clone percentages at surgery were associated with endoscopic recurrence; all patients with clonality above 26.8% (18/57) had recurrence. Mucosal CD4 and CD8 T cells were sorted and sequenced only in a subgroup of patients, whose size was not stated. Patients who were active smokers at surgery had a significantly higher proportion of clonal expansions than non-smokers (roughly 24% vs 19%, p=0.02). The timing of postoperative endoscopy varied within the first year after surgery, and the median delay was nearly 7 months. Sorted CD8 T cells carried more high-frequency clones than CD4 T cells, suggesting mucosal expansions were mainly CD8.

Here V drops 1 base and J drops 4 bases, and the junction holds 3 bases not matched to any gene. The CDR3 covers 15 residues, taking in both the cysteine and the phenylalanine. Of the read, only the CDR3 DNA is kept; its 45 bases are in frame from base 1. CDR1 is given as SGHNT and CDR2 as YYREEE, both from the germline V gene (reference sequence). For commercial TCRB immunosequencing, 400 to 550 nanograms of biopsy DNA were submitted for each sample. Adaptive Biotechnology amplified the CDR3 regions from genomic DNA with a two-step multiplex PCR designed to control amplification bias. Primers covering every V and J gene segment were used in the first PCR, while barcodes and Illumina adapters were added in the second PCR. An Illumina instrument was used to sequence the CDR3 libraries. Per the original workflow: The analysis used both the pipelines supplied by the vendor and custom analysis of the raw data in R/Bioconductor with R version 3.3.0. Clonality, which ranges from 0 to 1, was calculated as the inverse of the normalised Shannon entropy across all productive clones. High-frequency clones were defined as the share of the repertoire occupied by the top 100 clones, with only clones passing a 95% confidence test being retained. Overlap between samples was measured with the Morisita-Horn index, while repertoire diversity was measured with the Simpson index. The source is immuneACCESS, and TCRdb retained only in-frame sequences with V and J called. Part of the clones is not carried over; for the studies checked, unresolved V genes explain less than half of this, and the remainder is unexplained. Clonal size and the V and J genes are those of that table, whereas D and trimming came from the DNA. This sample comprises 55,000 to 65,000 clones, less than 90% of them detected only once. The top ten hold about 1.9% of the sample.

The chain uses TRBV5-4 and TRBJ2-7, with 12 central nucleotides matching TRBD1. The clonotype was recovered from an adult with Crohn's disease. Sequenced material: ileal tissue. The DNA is TGTGCCAGCAGCTTGCCGGGACAGGGGGCTTACGAGCAGTACTTC. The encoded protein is CASSLPGQGAYEQYF.